A selection of T cell receptor beta chains follows, all from one sample in a study of blood T cell repertoires in COVID-19. Profiled with immunoSEQ multiplex PCR; TCRdb holds only in-frame clones, not every one. The table records roughly 230,000 clones, about 80% of them present only once. Sequencing was done on a sample of peripheral blood. These receptors were taken from a man in his forties or fifties with active or convalescent COVID-19. CDR3s include the opening cysteine and the closing phenylalanine or tryptophan. A D gene is named only where the DNA matches it firmly. Clone size is given for some rows only: seen once, a few or many times, or a class if the clone is expanded.

CDR3nt: TGTGCCAGCAGCTTAGTTTTTAGCGCGGCCGGGGATGAGCAGTTCTTC
CDR3aa: CASSLVFSAAGDEQFF
j_gene: TRBJ2-1
v_gene: TRBV7-2
abundance: once
d_gene: .

CDR3nt: TGTGCCAGCAGCTTAGGCACAGGGGTTTCACCCCTCCACTTT
CDR3aa: CASSLGTGVSPLHF
j_gene: TRBJ1-6
v_gene: TRBV7-2
abundance: .
d_gene: TRBD1

CDR3nt: TGTGCCAGCAGCCCTCGGACAGTCCAAGAGACCCAGTACTTC
CDR3aa: CASSPRTVQETQYF
j_gene: TRBJ2-5
v_gene: TRBV3-1/TRBV3-2
abundance: .
d_gene: .

CDR3nt: TGTGCCAGCAGCATCTGGTGGGACAGGGGGCGTAAGGGGACTAATTCACCCCTCCACTTT
CDR3aa: CASSIWWDRGRKGTNSPLHF
j_gene: TRBJ1-6
v_gene: TRBV13
abundance: .
d_gene: TRBD1

CDR3nt: TGTGCCAGCAGCTTTTATCGATCCGGGACAGGGGGCCACGAGCAGTACTTC
CDR3aa: CASSFYRSGTGGHEQYF
j_gene: TRBJ2-7
v_gene: TRBV5-8
abundance: .
d_gene: TRBD1

CDR3nt: TGTGCCAGCAGTGAGTACAGTACACGCTCCTACAATGAGCAGTTCTTC
CDR3aa: CASSEYSTRSYNEQFF
j_gene: TRBJ2-1
v_gene: TRBV6-4
abundance: .
d_gene: .

CDR3nt: TGTGCCAGTAGTATAGCCCGTATGGGGGCCGGGTCCTACGAGCAGTACTTC
CDR3aa: CASSIARMGAGSYEQYF
j_gene: TRBJ2-7
v_gene: TRBV19
abundance: .
d_gene: .

CDR3nt: TGTGCCAGCAGCTTATGGGCAGGGGGCCCAGATACGCAGTATTTT
CDR3aa: CASSLWAGGPDTQYF
j_gene: TRBJ2-3
v_gene: TRBV7-3
abundance: .
d_gene: TRBD1

CDR3nt: TGTGCCAGCAGCCCCCAGGGGGTCCGTGGCACCGGGGAGCTGTTTTTT
CDR3aa: CASSPQGVRGTGELFF
j_gene: TRBJ2-2
v_gene: TRBV5-5
abundance: .
d_gene: TRBD1

CDR3nt: TGTGCCAGCAGCGTACCTAGCGGGGGGCAAGAGACCCAGTACTTC
CDR3aa: CASSVPSGGQETQYF
j_gene: TRBJ2-5
v_gene: TRBV5-5
abundance: .
d_gene: TRBD2

CDR3nt: TGTGCCAGCAGCCACGGGGTAGCGGGGGCCCGAGGTACCGAGACCCAGTACTTC
CDR3aa: CASSHGVAGARGTETQYF
j_gene: TRBJ2-5
v_gene: TRBV7-3
abundance: .
d_gene: TRBD2

CDR3nt: TGTGCCAGCAAGTCGGGGGGAGATCACACTGAAGCTTTCTTT
CDR3aa: CASKSGGDHTEAFF
j_gene: TRBJ1-1
v_gene: TRBV6-4
abundance: .
d_gene: .

CDR3nt: TGTGCCAGTATGCCTGGGCGGCAGGGGGTTAATCAGCCCCAGCATTTT
CDR3aa: CASMPGRQGVNQPQHF
j_gene: TRBJ1-5
v_gene: TRBV19
abundance: .
d_gene: TRBD1

CDR3nt: TGCGCCAGCAGCCAGGGGACAGGGGTGGCTCAGCCCCAGCATTTT
CDR3aa: CASSQGTGVAQPQHF
j_gene: TRBJ1-5
v_gene: TRBV4-1
abundance: .
d_gene: TRBD1

CDR3nt: TGTGCCAGCAGCCTCCCCCCGCCACTAGCGACCCAGTACTTC
CDR3aa: CASSLPPPLATQYF
j_gene: TRBJ2-5
v_gene: TRBV7-2
abundance: .
d_gene: .

CDR3nt: TGCGCCAGCAGCCAGCAGCCCGGGGGGGGAGAGACCCAGTACTTC
CDR3aa: CASSQQPGGGETQYF
j_gene: TRBJ2-5
v_gene: TRBV5-1
abundance: .
d_gene: TRBD2

CDR3nt: TGCGCCAGCACCACCGGCGCAGGGGGCATAGGCACTGAAGCTTTCTTT
CDR3aa: CASTTGAGGIGTEAFF
j_gene: TRBJ1-1
v_gene: TRBV4-1
abundance: .
d_gene: TRBD1

CDR3nt: TGTGCCAGCAGCCCACAGGGATTTGGCTACACCTTC
CDR3aa: CASSPQGFGYTF
j_gene: TRBJ1-2
v_gene: TRBV11-2
abundance: .
d_gene: .

CDR3nt: TGTGCCAGTAGTATTCCGGGACAGGGGTCCACGCAGTATTTT
CDR3aa: CASSIPGQGSTQYF
j_gene: TRBJ2-3
v_gene: TRBV19
abundance: .
d_gene: TRBD1

CDR3nt: TGTGCCAGCAGCCCGCGACGGGACACCGGGGAGCTGTTTTTT
CDR3aa: CASSPRRDTGELFF
j_gene: TRBJ2-2
v_gene: TRBV11-1
abundance: .
d_gene: .

CDR3nt: TGCAGTGCTAGAATCGCGCGCGAGCAGTACTTC
CDR3aa: CSARIAREQYF
j_gene: TRBJ2-7
v_gene: TRBV20-1
abundance: .
d_gene: .

CDR3nt: TGTGCCAGCAGTCCAATAGGACAGGGGAGCTACGAGCAGTACTTC
CDR3aa: CASSPIGQGSYEQYF
j_gene: TRBJ2-7
v_gene: TRBV28
abundance: once
d_gene: TRBD1

CDR3nt: TGTGCCAGCAGCAGGGACAGGGCGGTGTACGAGCAGTACTTC
CDR3aa: CASSRDRAVYEQYF
j_gene: TRBJ2-7
v_gene: TRBV6-2/TRBV6-3
abundance: .
d_gene: TRBD1

CDR3nt: TGCGCCAGCAGCTCGGGGATAGAGACAGATACGCAGTATTTT
CDR3aa: CASSSGIETDTQYF
j_gene: TRBJ2-3
v_gene: TRBV5-1
abundance: many
d_gene: .

CDR3nt: TGTGCCAGCACCTTAGAGATCTCAGGCCTCTATGGCTACACCTTC
CDR3aa: CASTLEISGLYGYTF
j_gene: TRBJ1-2
v_gene: TRBV11-2
abundance: .
d_gene: .

CDR3nt: TGCAGTACCGGGACAGGGGACGATCAGCCCCAGCATTTT
CDR3aa: CSTGTGDDQPQHF
j_gene: TRBJ1-5
v_gene: TRBV29-1
abundance: .
d_gene: TRBD1

CDR3nt: TGTGCCAGCAGTCCCCGCACTGAAGCTTTCTTT
CDR3aa: CASSPRTEAFF
j_gene: TRBJ1-1
v_gene: TRBV12-3/TRBV12-4
abundance: .
d_gene: .

CDR3nt: TGTGCCAGCAGCCAAGTAACAACGGGGGGGCCCATATCGCAGTTCTTC
CDR3aa: CASSQVTTGGPISQFF
j_gene: TRBJ2-1
v_gene: TRBV4-2
abundance: .
d_gene: TRBD2

CDR3nt: TGTGCCAGCAGCCAATATGGCGGGACTAATGAAAAACTGTTTTTT
CDR3aa: CASSQYGGTNEKLFF
j_gene: TRBJ1-4
v_gene: TRBV3-1/TRBV3-2
abundance: few
d_gene: .

CDR3nt: TGCGCCAGCAGCTTGGTTGCAGGGAGGGACTATGGCTACACCTTC
CDR3aa: CASSLVAGRDYGYTF
j_gene: TRBJ1-2
v_gene: TRBV5-1
abundance: .
d_gene: .

CDR3nt: TGTGCCAGCAGCTTGGGGGGACTAAATCAGCCCCAGCATTTT
CDR3aa: CASSLGGLNQPQHF
j_gene: TRBJ1-5
v_gene: TRBV7-9
abundance: .
d_gene: .

CDR3nt: TGTGCCAGCAGCTTAGGAGAGCTCCAGGTCCCCTCCTACGAGCAGTACTTC
CDR3aa: CASSLGELQVPSYEQYF
j_gene: TRBJ2-7
v_gene: TRBV11-2
abundance: .
d_gene: .

CDR3nt: TGTGCCAGCACCGCAGGGGCCTACACCGGGGAGCTGTTTTTT
CDR3aa: CASTAGAYTGELFF
j_gene: TRBJ2-2
v_gene: TRBV6-5
abundance: .
d_gene: .

CDR3nt: TGCGCCAGCAGCCTCCGCCCTAGCGGGGGCTCCTACGAGCAGTACTTC
CDR3aa: CASSLRPSGGSYEQYF
j_gene: TRBJ2-7
v_gene: TRBV5-1
abundance: .
d_gene: TRBD2

CDR3nt: TGTGCCAGCAGCCAGGGGGCGGGACAGGGTACCACTACGCACTTC
CDR3aa: CASSQGAGQGTTTHF
j_gene: TRBJ2-7
v_gene: TRBV7-9
abundance: few
d_gene: TRBD1

CDR3nt: TGTGCCAGCAGTTACTACCGGGACAGCTATAATTCACCCCTCCACTTT
CDR3aa: CASSYYRDSYNSPLHF
j_gene: TRBJ1-6
v_gene: TRBV6-2/TRBV6-3
abundance: .
d_gene: TRBD1

CDR3nt: TGTGCCAGCAGCTGGGGACAGGGGGACCTCGGCTACACCTTC
CDR3aa: CASSWGQGDLGYTF
j_gene: TRBJ1-2
v_gene: TRBV28
abundance: once
d_gene: TRBD1

CDR3nt: TGTGCCAGCAGCGCTATCAGTGATGTCTCGAGGGCTTTCTTT
CDR3aa: CASSAISDVSRAFF
j_gene: TRBJ1-1
v_gene: TRBV7-2
abundance: .
d_gene: .

CDR3nt: TGTGCCTTGGCCCCGGGGGGGGCTTATGGAAACACCATATATTTT
CDR3aa: CALAPGGAYGNTIYF
j_gene: TRBJ1-3
v_gene: TRBV30
abundance: few
d_gene: .

CDR3nt: TGCGCCAGCAGCCAAGATGCGACTAGCGGGGGCCGCTCCTACAATGAGCAGTTCTTC
CDR3aa: CASSQDATSGGRSYNEQFF
j_gene: TRBJ2-1
v_gene: TRBV4-1
abundance: .
d_gene: TRBD2

CDR3nt: TGTGCCAGCTCACAGACAGAAAACTATGGCTACACCTTC
CDR3aa: CASSQTENYGYTF
j_gene: TRBJ1-2
v_gene: TRBV18
abundance: .
d_gene: .

CDR3nt: TGTGCCTGGAGTCCGGGACAGGGCGTGGGGTTC
CDR3aa: CAWSPGQGVGF
j_gene: TRBJ2-7
v_gene: TRBV30
abundance: .
d_gene: TRBD1

CDR3nt: TGTGCCAGCAGCTCCGGACAGGGCTATACCTACGAGCAGTACTTC
CDR3aa: CASSSGQGYTYEQYF
j_gene: TRBJ2-7
v_gene: TRBV5-4
abundance: .
d_gene: TRBD1

CDR3nt: TGTGCCAGCAGAACCCGGGACAGGGGGCTCCAGCCCCAGCATTTT
CDR3aa: CASRTRDRGLQPQHF
j_gene: TRBJ1-5
v_gene: TRBV28
abundance: .
d_gene: TRBD1

CDR3nt: TGTGCCAGTAGCCAACAGGGTACCTATGGCTACACCTTC
CDR3aa: CASSQQGTYGYTF
j_gene: TRBJ1-2
v_gene: TRBV19
abundance: .
d_gene: .

CDR3nt: TGTGCCAGCAGCCCGTTGGGACCGAAGTCGACTAGCTCCTACGAGCAGTACTTC
CDR3aa: CASSPLGPKSTSSYEQYF
j_gene: TRBJ2-7
v_gene: TRBV3-1/TRBV3-2
abundance: .
d_gene: .

CDR3nt: TGTGCCAGCTCACCATGGGCTAGCGGCCCCCGGAACGAGCAGTACTTC
CDR3aa: CASSPWASGPRNEQYF
j_gene: TRBJ2-7
v_gene: TRBV18
abundance: .
d_gene: TRBD2

CDR3nt: TGCGCCAGCAGCCAAGTTTTTGGCCAGTCTCTTGCAGATACGCAGTATTTT
CDR3aa: CASSQVFGQSLADTQYF
j_gene: TRBJ2-3
v_gene: TRBV4-1
abundance: .
d_gene: .

CDR3nt: TGTGCCAGCAGCTTGGAACAGATGAACACTGAAGCTTTCTTT
CDR3aa: CASSLEQMNTEAFF
j_gene: TRBJ1-1
v_gene: TRBV5-5
abundance: .
d_gene: .

CDR3nt: TGTGCCGGGAGGACGGGTGGAGAAAAACTGTTTTTT
CDR3aa: CAGRTGGEKLFF
j_gene: TRBJ1-4
v_gene: TRBV30
abundance: few
d_gene: .

CDR3nt: TGTGCCAGCAGCTTAGACAGGGCCTCCTACAATGAGCAGTTCTTC
CDR3aa: CASSLDRASYNEQFF
j_gene: TRBJ2-1
v_gene: TRBV13
abundance: .
d_gene: .

CDR3nt: TGTGCCAGCAGTTATAAGCTGGGAAACACCATATATTTT
CDR3aa: CASSYKLGNTIYF
j_gene: TRBJ1-3
v_gene: TRBV6-5
abundance: .
d_gene: .